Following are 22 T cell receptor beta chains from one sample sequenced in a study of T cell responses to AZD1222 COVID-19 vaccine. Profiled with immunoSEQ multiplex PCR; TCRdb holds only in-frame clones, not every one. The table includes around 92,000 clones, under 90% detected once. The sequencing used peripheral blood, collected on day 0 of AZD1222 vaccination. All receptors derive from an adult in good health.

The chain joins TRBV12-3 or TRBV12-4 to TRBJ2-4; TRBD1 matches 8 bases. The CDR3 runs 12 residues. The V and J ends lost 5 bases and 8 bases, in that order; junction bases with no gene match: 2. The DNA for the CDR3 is TGTGCCAGCAGTATGACAGGGGACATTCAGTACTTC. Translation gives CASSMTGDIQYF.

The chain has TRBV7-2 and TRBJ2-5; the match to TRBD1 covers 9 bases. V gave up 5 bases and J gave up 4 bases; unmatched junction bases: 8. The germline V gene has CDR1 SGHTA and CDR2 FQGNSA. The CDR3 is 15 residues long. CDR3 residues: CASSRPTGGGETQYF. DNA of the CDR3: TGTGCCAGCAGCCGCCCGACAGGGGGGGGAGAGACCCAGTACTTC.

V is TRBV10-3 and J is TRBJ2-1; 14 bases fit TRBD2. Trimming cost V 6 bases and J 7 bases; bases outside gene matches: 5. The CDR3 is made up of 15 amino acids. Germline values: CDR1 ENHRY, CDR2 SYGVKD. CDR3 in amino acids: CAIRGLAGDGNEQFF. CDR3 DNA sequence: TGTGCCATCAGGGGACTAGCGGGAGATGGTAATGAGCAGTTCTTC.

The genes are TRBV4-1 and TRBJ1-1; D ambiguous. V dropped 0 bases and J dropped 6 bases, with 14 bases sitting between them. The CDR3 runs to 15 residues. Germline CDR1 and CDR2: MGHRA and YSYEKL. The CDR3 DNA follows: TGCGCCAGCAGCCAAGATGCGGGGTGGGGTTCTGAAGCTTTCTTT. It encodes CASSQDAGWGSEAFF.

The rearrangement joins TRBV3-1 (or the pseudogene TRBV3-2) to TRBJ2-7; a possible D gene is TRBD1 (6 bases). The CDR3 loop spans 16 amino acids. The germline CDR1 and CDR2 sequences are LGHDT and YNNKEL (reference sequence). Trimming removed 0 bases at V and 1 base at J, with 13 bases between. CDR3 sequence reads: CASSQDKTGISYEQYF. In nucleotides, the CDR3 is TGTGCCAGCAGCCAAGATAAAACAGGGATTTCCTACGAGCAGTACTTC.

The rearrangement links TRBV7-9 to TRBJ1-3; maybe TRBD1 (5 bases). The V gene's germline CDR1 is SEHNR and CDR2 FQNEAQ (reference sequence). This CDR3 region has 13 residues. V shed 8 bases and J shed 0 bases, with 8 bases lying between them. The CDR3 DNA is TGTGCCAGCCGGAGGGGCTCTGGAAACACCATATATTTT. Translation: CASRRGSGNTIYF.

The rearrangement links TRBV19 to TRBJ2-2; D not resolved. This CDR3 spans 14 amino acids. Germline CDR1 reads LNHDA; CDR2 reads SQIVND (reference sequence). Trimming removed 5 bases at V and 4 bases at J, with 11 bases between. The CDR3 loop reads CASSRRRSTGELFF. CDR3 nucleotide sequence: TGTGCCAGTAGTCGACGCAGGAGCACCGGGGAGCTGTTTTTT. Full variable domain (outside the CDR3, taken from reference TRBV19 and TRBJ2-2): DGGITQSPKYLFRKEGQNVTLSCEQNLNHDAMYWYRQDPGQGLRLIYYSQIVNDFQKGDIAEGYSVSREKKESFPLTVTSAQKNPTAFYLCASSRRRSTGELFFGEGSRLTVL.

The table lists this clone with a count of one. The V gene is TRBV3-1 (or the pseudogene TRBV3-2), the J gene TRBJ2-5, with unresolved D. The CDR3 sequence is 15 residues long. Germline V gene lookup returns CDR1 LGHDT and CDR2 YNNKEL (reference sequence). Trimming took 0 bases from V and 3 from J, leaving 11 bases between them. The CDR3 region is CASSQDQAYEETQYF. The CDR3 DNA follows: TGTGCCAGCAGCCAAGATCAAGCTTACGAAGAGACCCAGTACTTC.

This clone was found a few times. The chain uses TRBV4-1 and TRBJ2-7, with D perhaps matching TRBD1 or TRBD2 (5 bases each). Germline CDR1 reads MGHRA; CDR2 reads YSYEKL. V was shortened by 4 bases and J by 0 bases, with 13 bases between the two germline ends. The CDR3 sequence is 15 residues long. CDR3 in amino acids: CASSRDLLTSYEQYF. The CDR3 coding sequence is TGCGCCAGCAGCCGGGACCTGCTTACCTCCTACGAGCAGTACTTC.

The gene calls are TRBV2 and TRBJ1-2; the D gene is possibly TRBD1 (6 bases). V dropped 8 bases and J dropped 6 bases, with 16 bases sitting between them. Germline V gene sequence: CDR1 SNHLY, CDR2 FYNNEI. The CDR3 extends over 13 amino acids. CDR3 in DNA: TGTGCCAGCTCCTATCAGTGGGACAATGGCTACACCTTC. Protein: CASSYQWDNGYTF.

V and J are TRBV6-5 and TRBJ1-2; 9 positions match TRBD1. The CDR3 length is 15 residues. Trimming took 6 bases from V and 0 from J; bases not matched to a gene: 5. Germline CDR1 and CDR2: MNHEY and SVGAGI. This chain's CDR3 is CASRTDRGTNYGYTF. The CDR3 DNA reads TGTGCCAGCAGAACGGACAGGGGCACTAACTATGGCTACACCTTC.

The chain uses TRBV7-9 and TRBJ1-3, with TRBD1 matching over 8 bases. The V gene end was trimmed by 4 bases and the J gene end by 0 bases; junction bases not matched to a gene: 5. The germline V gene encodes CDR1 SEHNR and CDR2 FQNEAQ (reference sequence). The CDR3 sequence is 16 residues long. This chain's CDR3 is CASSSHDRGSGNTIYF. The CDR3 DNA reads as TGTGCCAGCAGCTCACACGACAGGGGCTCTGGAAACACCATATATTTT.

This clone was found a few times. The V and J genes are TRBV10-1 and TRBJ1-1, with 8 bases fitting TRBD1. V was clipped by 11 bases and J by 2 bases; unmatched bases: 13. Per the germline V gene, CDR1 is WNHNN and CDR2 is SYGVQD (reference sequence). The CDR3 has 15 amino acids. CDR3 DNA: TGCGCCGGCGTTGCCGGGACAGGCGTAAACACTGAAGCTTTCTTT. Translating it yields CAGVAGTGVNTEAFF.

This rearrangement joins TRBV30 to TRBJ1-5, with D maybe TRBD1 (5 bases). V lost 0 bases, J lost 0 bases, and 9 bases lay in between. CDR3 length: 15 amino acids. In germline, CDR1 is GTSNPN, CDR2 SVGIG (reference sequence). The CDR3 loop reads CAWSVGLYSNQPQHF. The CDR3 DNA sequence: TGTGCCTGGAGTGTGGGACTGTATAGCAATCAGCCCCAGCATTTT.

The CDR3: CASSAMLAGGNEQFF. The CDR3 bases are TGTGCCAGCAGCGCCATGCTAGCGGGAGGCAATGAGCAGTTCTTC. The chain links TRBV28 to TRBJ2-1; 11 positions agree with TRBD2. With 6 bases clipped from V and 6 bases from J, the junction kept 7 bases outside the gene matches. This CDR3 is built from 15 residues. Germline V gene lookup returns CDR1 MDHEN and CDR2 SYDVKM.

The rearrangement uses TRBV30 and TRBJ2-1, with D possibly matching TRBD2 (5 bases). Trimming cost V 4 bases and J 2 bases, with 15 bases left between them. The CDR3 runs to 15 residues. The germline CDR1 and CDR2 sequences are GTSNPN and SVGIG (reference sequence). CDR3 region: CAWTDRRNPYNEQFF. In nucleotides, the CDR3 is TGTGCCTGGACCGACCGGAGGAACCCCTACAATGAGCAGTTCTTC.

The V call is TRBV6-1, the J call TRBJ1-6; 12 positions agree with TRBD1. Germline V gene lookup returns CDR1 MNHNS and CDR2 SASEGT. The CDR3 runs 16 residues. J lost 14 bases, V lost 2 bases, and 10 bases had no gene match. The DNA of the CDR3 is TGTGCCAGCAGTGAACGGGGGGGACAGGGGGCGCGGACCCTCCACTTT. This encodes CASSERGGQGARTLHF.

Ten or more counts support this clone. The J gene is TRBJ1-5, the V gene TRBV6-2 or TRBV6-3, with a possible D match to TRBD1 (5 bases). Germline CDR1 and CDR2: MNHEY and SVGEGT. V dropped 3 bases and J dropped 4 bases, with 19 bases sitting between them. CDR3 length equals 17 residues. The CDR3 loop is CASSYPGQLFRNQPQHF. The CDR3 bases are TGTGCCAGCAGTTATCCAGGACAACTCTTTAGGAATCAGCCCCAGCATTTT.

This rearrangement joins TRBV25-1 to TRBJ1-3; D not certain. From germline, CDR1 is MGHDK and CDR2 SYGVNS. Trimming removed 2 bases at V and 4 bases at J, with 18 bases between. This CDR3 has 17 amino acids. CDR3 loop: CASSETSVRRLGNTIYF. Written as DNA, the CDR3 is TGTGCCAGCAGTGAAACTTCCGTAAGGCGGTTAGGAAACACCATATATTTT.

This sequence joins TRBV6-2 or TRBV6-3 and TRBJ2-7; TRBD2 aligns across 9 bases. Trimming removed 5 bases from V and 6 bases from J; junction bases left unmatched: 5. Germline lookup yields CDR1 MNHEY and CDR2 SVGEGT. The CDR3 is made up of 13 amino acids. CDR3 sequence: CASSDSGSREQYF. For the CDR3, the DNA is TGTGCCAGCAGTGATAGCGGGAGCCGCGAGCAGTACTTC.

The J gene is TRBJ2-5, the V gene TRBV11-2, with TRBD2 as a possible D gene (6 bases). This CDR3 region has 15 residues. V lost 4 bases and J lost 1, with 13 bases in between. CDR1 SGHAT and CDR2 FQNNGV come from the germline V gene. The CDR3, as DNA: TGTGCCAGCAGCTGGAGGGCGGGGTTCCAAGAGACCCAGTACTTC. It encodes CASSWRAGFQETQYF.

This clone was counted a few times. CDR3 in amino acids: CASSTGRAMRPQHF. In nucleotides, the CDR3 is TGTGCCAGCAGTACCGGGCGGGCGATGAGGCCCCAGCATTTT. The V gene is TRBV28, the J gene TRBJ1-5, with D uncertain. CDR3 length: 14 amino acids. CDR1 is MDHEN, CDR2 SYDVKM, per germline. Trimming shortened V by 5 bases and J by 9 bases, and 17 bases separated the two germline ends.